This TCR beta chain is from a study of T-cell memory formation after mild COVID-19. Study-wide results and limits: The study found contracting CD4+ clones mainly in CM and EM and contracting CD8+ clones in EMRA. Later expanders leaned CD4+, whereas day 15 to 85 contracting clones were balanced CD4/CD8.

This CDR3 region has 12 residues. CDR1 and CDR2 (germline): SGHRS, YFSETQ. Trimming shortened V by 2 bases and J by 8 bases, and 9 bases separated the two germline ends. This clonotype showed up just a few times. The antigen remains unidentified. From 5'RACE with constant-segment primers came TCR alpha and TCR beta cDNA libraries that carried sample barcodes and UMIs. MiXCR, applied by TCRdb to the 5' RACE reads, yields one record per CDR3 protein. Among fewer than 250,000 distinct CDR3 sequences listed, under 12% were seen once. The receptor was isolated from a man younger than 35 who had mild COVID-19 (a few samples of this study predate the infection). Cell type and time point are not known. What was sequenced was PBMCs or a T cell subset sorted from them (not recorded which). This chain connects TRBV5-1 to TRBJ2-3; D is perhaps TRBD1 or TRBD2 (5 bases each). CDR3 nucleotides: TGCGCCAGCAGCTTCGATGGGGGTACGCAGTATTTT. This gives the protein CASSFDGGTQYF.